The clone carrying this T cell receptor (beta chain) has a single count. This sample stems from a study of cytomegalovirus exposure and HLA in healthy donors. Some clones are missing from TCRdb's copy, which holds only in-frame ones; the method was immunoSEQ multiplex PCR. Of 200,000 to 250,000 clones in the sample, roughly 88% were seen once. V shed 4 bases and J shed 5 bases, with 18 bases lying between them. Germline assignment: CDR1 SGHRS and CDR2 YFSETQ. The CDR3 runs to 15 residues. Sequences were obtained from PBMCs. This rearrangement joins TRBV5-1 to TRBJ1-1; tentative D call: TRBD1 (5 bases). The receptor was derived from a woman aged 30 to 39 in good health and CMV-seropositive. The CDR3 DNA reads as TGCGCCAGCAGCCAACGACAGCTACCTTGGACTGAAGCTTTCTTT. Translating gives CASSQRQLPWTEAFF.